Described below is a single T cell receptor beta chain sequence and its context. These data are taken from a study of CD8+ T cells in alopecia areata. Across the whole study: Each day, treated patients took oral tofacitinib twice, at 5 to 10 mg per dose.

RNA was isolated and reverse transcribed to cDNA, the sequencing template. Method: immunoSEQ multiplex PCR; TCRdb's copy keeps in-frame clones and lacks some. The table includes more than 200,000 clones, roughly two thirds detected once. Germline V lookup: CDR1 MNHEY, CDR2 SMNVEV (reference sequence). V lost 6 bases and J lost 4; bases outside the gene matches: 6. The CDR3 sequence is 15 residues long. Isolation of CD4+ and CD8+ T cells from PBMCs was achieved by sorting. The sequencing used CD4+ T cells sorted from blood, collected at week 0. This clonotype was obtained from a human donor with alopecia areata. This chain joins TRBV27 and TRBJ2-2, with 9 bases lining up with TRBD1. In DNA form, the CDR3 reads TGTGCCAGCAGCAAAATGACAGGGGGCACCGGGGAGCTGTTTTTT. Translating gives CASSKMTGGTGELFF.